The 14 T cell receptor beta chains reported below all come from one sample, sequenced in a study of control samples from healthy donors and cancer patients. Data came from immunoSEQ multiplex PCR; TCRdb stores just in-frame clones and leaves some out. The top ten hold approximately 1.8% of the sample, which has approximately 190,000 clones, 91% seen once. Sequencing used blood. These receptors came from a man aged 25-45 years in good health.

J is TRBJ1-5 and V is TRBV19; D is uncertain. This CDR3 contains 15 residues. Germline CDR1 LNHDA, CDR2 SQIVND (reference sequence). V shed 0 bases and J shed 0 bases, with 6 bases lying between them. CDR3: CASSIDRGSNQPQHF. As DNA, the CDR3 is TGTGCCAGTAGTATAGATCGGGGTAGCAATCAGCCCCAGCATTTT.

This chain links TRBV4-2 with TRBJ2-7; 10 nucleotides agree with TRBD2. In germline, CDR1 is LGHNA, CDR2 YNFKEQ. CDR3 length equals 15 residues. The V segment lost 5 bases and the J segment 0 bases; nucleotides outside the gene matches: 4. As DNA, the CDR3 is TGTGCCAGCAGCAGAACTAGCGGGGACTCCTACGAGCAGTACTTC. Protein sequence: CASSRTSGDSYEQYF.

The gene calls are TRBV9 and TRBJ2-3; 7 bases are a match to TRBD1. The V segment lost 0 bases and the J segment 3 bases; nucleotides outside the gene matches: 7. In germline, CDR1 is SGDLS, CDR2 YYNGEE. The CDR3 extends over 16 amino acids. CDR3 DNA sequence: TGTGCCAGCAGCGTAGCCGGGACAGCGACAACAGATACGCAGTATTTT. Its translation: CASSVAGTATTDTQYF.

CDR3 sequence reads: CASSLGSGYEQYF. CDR3 bases: TGTGCCAGCAGCTTAGGTTCGGGGTACGAGCAGTACTTC. This chain joins TRBV7-2 and TRBJ2-7; possibly TRBD2 for D (5 bases). Germline V gives CDR1 SGHTA, CDR2 FQGNSA. The CDR3 consists of 13 residues. Trimming shortened V by 1 base and J by 4 bases, and 8 bases separated the two germline ends.

The chain is built from TRBV29-1 and TRBJ1-2; 7 nucleotides agree with TRBD1. CDR1 and CDR2 (germline): SQVTM, ANQGSEA. The J segment lost 3 bases and the V segment lost 2 bases, leaving 12 bases of the junction unmatched. The CDR3 contains 16 residues. The CDR3 here is CSVEPSVGRGDYGYTF. In nucleotides, the CDR3 is TGCAGCGTTGAACCCTCGGTTGGCAGGGGGGACTATGGCTACACCTTC.

The chain links TRBV2 to TRBJ2-1; D possibly corresponds to TRBD1 (6 bases). V was clipped by 4 bases and J by 6 bases, with 10 bases between them. Germline V gives CDR1 SNHLY, CDR2 FYNNEI. CDR3 length: 13 residues. The CDR3 protein is CASSGTVSNEQFF. CDR3 bases: TGTGCCAGCAGTGGGACAGTCTCCAATGAGCAGTTCTTC.

The genes are TRBV11-3 and TRBJ2-7; D is tentatively TRBD1 or TRBD2 (5 bases each). V lost 2 bases, J lost 3 bases, and 8 bases lay in between. Germline V gives CDR1 SGHNT, CDR2 YENEEA. The CDR3 is 13 residues long. The CDR3 here is CASSLRDGYEQYF. CDR3 DNA sequence: TGTGCCAGCAGCTTAAGGGACGGCTACGAGCAGTACTTC.

V and J are TRBV9 and TRBJ2-1, with TRBD2 matching 12 bases. The CDR3 has 16 amino acids. Germline V gene sequence: CDR1 SGDLS, CDR2 YYNGEE. V shed 1 base and J 8 bases; nucleotides not matched to a gene: 7. The CDR3 protein is CASSVYPSGGAYEQFF. CDR3 coding DNA: TGTGCCAGCAGCGTATACCCTAGCGGGGGGGCTTATGAGCAGTTCTTC.

This clone was seen once. The J gene is TRBJ1-5, the V gene TRBV20-1, with D perhaps matching TRBD1 (6 bases). CDR1 and CDR2 (germline): DFQATT, SNEGSKA (reference sequence). This CDR3 comprises 13 residues. V was shortened by 3 bases and J by 2 bases, with 8 bases between the two germline ends. CDR3 nucleotides: TGCAGTGCTAGTCAGGGGCGCAATCAGCCCCAGCATTTT. Amino acid sequence: CSASQGRNQPQHF.

The J gene is TRBJ2-3, the V gene TRBV4-1; possibly TRBD1 or TRBD2 for D (6 bases each). The CDR3 contains 16 residues. The germline V gene encodes CDR1 MGHRA and CDR2 YSYEKL. Trimming stripped 3 bases from V and 4 bases from J, with 17 bases between. CDR3 loop: CASSQDYEQGPDTQYF. CDR3 nucleotide sequence: TGCGCCAGCAGCCAGGACTACGAACAGGGTCCAGATACGCAGTATTTT.

This clone was detected only a few times. The chain couples TRBV5-4 to TRBJ2-3; D could derive from TRBD1 or TRBD2 (6 bases each). CDR1 and CDR2 (germline): SGHNT, YYREEE (reference sequence). CDR3 length equals 15 residues. V dropped 2 bases and J dropped 2 bases, with 12 bases sitting between them. In nucleotides, the CDR3 is TGTGCCAGCAGCTTAGACGGGGGCTTCACAGATACGCAGTATTTT. Translating gives CASSLDGGFTDTQYF.

The chain has TRBV7-9 and TRBJ2-4, with 7 bases lining up with TRBD1. With 5 bases clipped from V and 8 bases from J, the junction kept 9 bases outside the gene matches. Germline V gene sequence: CDR1 SEHNR, CDR2 FQNEAQ (reference sequence). The CDR3 contains 14 residues. CDR3 bases: TGTGCCAGCAGCCCTCCCGGGACAGCGCACATTCAGTACTTC. Translation gives CASSPPGTAHIQYF.

The V and J genes are TRBV7-9 and TRBJ2-3; TRBD1 matches at 10 bases. The trim removed 5 bases at V and 3 bases at J, leaving 2 bases unmatched. The CDR3 runs to 14 residues. Germline V gene lookup returns CDR1 SEHNR and CDR2 FQNEAQ (reference sequence). The CDR3 protein is CASSRTGGTDTQYF. The CDR3 DNA follows: TGTGCCAGCAGCCGGACAGGGGGAACAGATACGCAGTATTTT.

This chain joins TRBV7-8 and TRBJ2-7; D may be TRBD1 (6 bases). V lost 4 bases, J lost 5 bases, and 12 bases lay in between. CDR3 length: 13 amino acids. Germline CDR1 SGHVS, CDR2 FQNEAQ. The DNA for the CDR3 is TGTGCCAGCAGCTCGATCAGGGGCGACGAGCAGTACTTC. Residues: CASSSIRGDEQYF.